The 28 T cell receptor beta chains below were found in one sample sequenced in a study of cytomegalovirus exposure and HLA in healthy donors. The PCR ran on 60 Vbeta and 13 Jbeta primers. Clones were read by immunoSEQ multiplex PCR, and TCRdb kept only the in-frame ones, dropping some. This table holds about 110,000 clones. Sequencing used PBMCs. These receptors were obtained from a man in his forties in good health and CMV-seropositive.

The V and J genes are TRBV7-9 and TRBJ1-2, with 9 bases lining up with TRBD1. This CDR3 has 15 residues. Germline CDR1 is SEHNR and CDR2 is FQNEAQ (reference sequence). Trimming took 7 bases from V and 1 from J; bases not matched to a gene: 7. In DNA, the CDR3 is TGTGCCAGCATCGACCGGGACAGGGATAACTATGGCTACACCTTC. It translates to CASIDRDRDNYGYTF. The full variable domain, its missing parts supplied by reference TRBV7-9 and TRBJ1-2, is DTGVSQNPRHKITKRGQNVTFRCDPISEHNRLYWYRQTLGQGPEFLTYFQNEAQLEKSRLLSDRFSAERPKGSFSTLEIQRTEQGDSAMYLCASIDRDRDNYGYTFGSGTRLTVV.

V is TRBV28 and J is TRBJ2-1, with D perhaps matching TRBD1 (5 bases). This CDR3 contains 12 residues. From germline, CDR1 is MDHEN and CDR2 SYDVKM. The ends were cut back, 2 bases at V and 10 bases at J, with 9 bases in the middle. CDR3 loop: CASSLVRVEQFF. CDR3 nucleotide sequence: TGTGCCAGCAGTTTAGTCAGGGTAGAGCAGTTCTTC.

CDR3 in DNA: TGTGCCAGTAGGGGCCCCCCCATTCAGCCCCAGCATTTT. Amino acid sequence: CASRGPPIQPQHF. The V gene is TRBV19, the J gene TRBJ1-5; no firm D call. The CDR3 extends over 13 amino acids. V was clipped by 6 bases and J by 6 bases, with 12 bases between them. Germline CDR1 and CDR2: LNHDA and SQIVND (reference sequence). The entire variable domain, with the rest obtained from reference TRBV19 and TRBJ1-5, is as follows: DGGITQSPKYLFRKEGQNVTLSCEQNLNHDAMYWYRQDPGQGLRLIYYSQIVNDFQKGDIAEGYSVSREKKESFPLTVTSAQKNPTAFYLCASRGPPIQPQHFGDGTRLSIL.

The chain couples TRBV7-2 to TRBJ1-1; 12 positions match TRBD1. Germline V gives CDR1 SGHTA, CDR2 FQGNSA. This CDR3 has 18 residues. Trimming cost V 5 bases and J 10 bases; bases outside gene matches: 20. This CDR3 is CASSPTRGGQGAVRGAFF. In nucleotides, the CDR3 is TGTGCCAGCAGCCCAACCAGGGGGGGACAGGGGGCTGTTCGAGGAGCTTTCTTT. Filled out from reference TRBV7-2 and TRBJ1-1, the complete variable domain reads GAGVSQSPSNKVTEKGKDVELRCDPISGHTALYWYRQSLGQGLEFLIYFQGNSAPDKSGLPSDRFSAERTGGSVSTLTIQRTQQEDSAVYLCASSPTRGGQGAVRGAFFGQGTRLTVV.

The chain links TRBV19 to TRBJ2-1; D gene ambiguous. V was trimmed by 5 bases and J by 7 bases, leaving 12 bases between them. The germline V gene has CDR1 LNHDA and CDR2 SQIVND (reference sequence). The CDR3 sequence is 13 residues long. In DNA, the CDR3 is TGTGCCAGTAGTCCGTGGGCGCGAAATGAGCAGTTCTTC. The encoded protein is CASSPWARNEQFF.

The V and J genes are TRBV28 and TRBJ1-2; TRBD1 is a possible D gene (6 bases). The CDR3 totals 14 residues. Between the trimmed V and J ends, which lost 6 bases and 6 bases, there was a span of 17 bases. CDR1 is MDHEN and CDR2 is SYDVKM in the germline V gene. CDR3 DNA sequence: TGTGCCAGCAGGCTGGGGGCGGCAGGGCATGGCTACACCTTC. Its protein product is CASRLGAAGHGYTF.

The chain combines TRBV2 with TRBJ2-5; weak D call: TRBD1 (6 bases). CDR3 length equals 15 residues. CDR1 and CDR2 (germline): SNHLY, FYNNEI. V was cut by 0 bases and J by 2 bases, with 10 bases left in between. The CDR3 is CASSEARGKQETQYF. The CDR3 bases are TGTGCCAGCAGTGAAGCCAGGGGAAAGCAAGAGACCCAGTACTTC. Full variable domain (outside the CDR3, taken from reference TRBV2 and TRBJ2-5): EPEVTQTPSHQVTQMGQEVILRCVPISNHLYFYWYRQILGQKVEFLVSFYNNEISEKSEIFDDQFSVERPDGSNFTLKIRSTKLEDSAMYFCASSEARGKQETQYFGPGTRLLVL.

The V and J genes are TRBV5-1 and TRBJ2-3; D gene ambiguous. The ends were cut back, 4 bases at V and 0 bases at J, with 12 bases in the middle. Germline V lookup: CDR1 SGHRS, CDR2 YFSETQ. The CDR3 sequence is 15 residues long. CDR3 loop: CASSAAAASTDTQYF. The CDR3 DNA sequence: TGCGCCAGCAGCGCGGCCGCAGCCAGCACAGATACGCAGTATTTT.

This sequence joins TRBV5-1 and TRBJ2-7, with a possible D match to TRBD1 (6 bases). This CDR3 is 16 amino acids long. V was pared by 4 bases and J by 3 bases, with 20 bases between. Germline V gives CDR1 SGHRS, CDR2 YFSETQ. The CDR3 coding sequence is TGCGCCAGCAGCGTGGGAAGAGGGGACACTCTCTACGAGCAGTACTTC. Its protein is CASSVGRGDTLYEQYF.

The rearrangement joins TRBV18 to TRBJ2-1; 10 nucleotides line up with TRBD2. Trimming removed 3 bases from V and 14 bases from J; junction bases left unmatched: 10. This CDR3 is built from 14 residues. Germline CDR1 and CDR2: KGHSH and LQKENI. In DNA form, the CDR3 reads TGTGCCAGCTCACCTACTAGCGGGGCAGCTCGCGAGTTCTTC. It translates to CASSPTSGAAREFF.

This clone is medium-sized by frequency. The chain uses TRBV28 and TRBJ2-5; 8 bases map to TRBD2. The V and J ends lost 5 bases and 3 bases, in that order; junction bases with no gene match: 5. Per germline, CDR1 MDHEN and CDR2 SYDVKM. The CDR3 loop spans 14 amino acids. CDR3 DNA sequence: TGTGCCAGCAGTCCCGCGGGGGGAGAAGAGACCCAGTACTTC. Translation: CASSPAGGEETQYF.

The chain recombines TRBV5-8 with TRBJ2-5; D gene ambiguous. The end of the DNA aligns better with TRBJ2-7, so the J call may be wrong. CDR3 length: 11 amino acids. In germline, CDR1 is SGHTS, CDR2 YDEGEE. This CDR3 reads CASSLTYEQYF. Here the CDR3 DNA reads TGTGCCAGCAGCTTGACCTACGAGCAGTACTTC.

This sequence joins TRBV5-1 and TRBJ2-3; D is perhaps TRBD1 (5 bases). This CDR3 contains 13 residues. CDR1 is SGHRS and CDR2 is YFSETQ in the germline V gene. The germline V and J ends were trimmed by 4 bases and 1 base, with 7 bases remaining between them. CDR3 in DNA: TGCGCCAGCAGCATGACAGGCACAGATACGCAGTATTTT. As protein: CASSMTGTDTQYF.

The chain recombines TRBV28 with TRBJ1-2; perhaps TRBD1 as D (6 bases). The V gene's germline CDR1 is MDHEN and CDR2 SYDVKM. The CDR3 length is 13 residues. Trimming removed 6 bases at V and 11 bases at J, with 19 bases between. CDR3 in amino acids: CASSQTDSTGYTF. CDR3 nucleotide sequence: TGTGCCAGCAGCCAAACGGACAGTACGGGATACACCTTC.

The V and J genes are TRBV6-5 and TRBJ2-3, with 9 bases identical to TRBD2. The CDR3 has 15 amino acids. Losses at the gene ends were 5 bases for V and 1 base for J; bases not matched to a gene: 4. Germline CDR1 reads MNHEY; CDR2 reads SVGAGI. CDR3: CASSLAGSGTDTQYF. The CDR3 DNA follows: TGTGCCAGCAGTCTAGCGGGATCCGGCACAGATACGCAGTATTTT.

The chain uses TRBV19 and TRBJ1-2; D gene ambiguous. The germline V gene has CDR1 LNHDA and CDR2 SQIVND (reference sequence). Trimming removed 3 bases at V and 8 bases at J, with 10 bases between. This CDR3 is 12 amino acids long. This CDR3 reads CASSIGEGGYTF. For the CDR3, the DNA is TGTGCCAGTAGTATCGGGGAAGGGGGCTACACCTTC.

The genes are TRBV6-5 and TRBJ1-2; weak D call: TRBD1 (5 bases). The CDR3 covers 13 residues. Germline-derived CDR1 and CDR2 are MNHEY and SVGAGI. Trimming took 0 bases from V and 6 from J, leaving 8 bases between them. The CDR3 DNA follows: TGTGCCAGCAGTTACTCCAGGGTGCATGGCTACACCTTC. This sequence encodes CASSYSRVHGYTF.

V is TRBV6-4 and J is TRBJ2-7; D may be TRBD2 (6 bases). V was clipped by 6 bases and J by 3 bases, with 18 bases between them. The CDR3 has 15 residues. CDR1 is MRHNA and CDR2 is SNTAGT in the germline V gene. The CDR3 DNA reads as TGTGCCAGCAGGGTTCCTCTGACTAGGCGCTACGAGCAGTACTTC. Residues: CASRVPLTRRYEQYF.

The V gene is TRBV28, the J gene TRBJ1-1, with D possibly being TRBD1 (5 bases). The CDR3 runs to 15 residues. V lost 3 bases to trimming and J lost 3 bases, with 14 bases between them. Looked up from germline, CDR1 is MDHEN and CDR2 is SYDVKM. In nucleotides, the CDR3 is TGTGCCAGCAGTTTGATCGGGGGGGGTTACACTGAAGCTTTCTTT. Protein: CASSLIGGGYTEAFF. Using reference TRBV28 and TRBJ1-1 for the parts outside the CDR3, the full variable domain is DVKVTQSSRYLVKRTGEKVFLECVQDMDHENMFWYRQDPGLGLRLIYFSYDVKMKEKGDIPEGYSVSREKKERFSLILESASTNQTSMYLCASSLIGGGYTEAFFGQGTRLTVV.

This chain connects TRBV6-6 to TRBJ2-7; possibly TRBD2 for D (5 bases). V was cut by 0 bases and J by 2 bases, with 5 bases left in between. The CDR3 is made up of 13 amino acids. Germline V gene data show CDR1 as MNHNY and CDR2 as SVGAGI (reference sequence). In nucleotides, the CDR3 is TGTGCCAGCAGTTACTCCGGGACCTACGAGCAGTACTTC. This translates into CASSYSGTYEQYF.

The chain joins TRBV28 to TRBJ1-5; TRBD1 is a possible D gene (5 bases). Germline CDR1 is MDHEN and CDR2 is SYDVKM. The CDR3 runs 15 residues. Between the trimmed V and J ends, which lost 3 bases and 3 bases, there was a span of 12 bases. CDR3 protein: CASSFVDRDNQPQHF. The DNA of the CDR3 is TGTGCCAGCAGTTTCGTCGACAGAGACAATCAGCCCCAGCATTTT.

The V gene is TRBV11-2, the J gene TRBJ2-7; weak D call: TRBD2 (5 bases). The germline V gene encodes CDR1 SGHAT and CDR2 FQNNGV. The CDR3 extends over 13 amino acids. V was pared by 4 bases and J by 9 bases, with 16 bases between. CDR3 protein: CASSSRVVSGQYF. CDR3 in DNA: TGTGCCAGCAGCTCGCGGGTCGTAAGTGGGCAGTACTTC. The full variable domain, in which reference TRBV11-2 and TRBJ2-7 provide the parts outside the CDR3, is EAGVAQSPRYKIIEKRQSVAFWCNPISGHATLYWYQQILGQGPKLLIQFQNNGVVDDSQLPKDRFSAERLKGVDSTLKIQPAKLEDSAVYLCASSSRVVSGQYFGPGTRLTVT.

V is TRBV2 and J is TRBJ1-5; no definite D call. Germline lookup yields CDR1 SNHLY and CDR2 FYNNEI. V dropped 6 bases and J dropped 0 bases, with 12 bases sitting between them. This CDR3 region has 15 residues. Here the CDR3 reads CASSPASNSNQPQHF. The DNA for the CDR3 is TGTGCCAGCAGCCCCGCGTCTAATAGCAATCAGCCCCAGCATTTT.

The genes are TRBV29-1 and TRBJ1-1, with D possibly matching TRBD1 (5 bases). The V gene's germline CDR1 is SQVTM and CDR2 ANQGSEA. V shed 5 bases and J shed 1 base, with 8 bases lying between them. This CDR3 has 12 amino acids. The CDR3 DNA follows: TGCAGCGTTTTGGGGCGGAACACTGAAGCTTTCTTT. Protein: CSVLGRNTEAFF.

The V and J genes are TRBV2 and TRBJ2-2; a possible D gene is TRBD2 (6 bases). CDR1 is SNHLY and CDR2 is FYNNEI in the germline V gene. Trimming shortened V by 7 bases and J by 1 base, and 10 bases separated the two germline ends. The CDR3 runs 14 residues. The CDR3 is CASNRGGNTGELFF. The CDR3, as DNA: TGTGCCAGCAATCGGGGAGGGAACACCGGGGAGCTGTTTTTT. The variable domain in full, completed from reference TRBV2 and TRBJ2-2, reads EPEVTQTPSHQVTQMGQEVILRCVPISNHLYFYWYRQILGQKVEFLVSFYNNEISEKSEIFDDQFSVERPDGSNFTLKIRSTKLEDSAMYFCASNRGGNTGELFFGEGSRLTVL.

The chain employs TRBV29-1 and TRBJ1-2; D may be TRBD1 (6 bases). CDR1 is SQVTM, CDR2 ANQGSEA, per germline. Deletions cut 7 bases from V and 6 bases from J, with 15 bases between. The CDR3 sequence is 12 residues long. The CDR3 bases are TGCAGCGGCGCCGGGACATTTGATGGCTACACCTTC. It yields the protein CSGAGTFDGYTF. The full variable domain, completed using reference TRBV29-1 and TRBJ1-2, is SAVISQKPSRDICQRGTSLTIQCQVDSQVTMMFWYRQQPGQSLTLIATANQGSEATYESGFVIDKFPISRPNLTFSTLTVSNMSPEDSSIYLCSGAGTFDGYTFGSGTRLTVV.

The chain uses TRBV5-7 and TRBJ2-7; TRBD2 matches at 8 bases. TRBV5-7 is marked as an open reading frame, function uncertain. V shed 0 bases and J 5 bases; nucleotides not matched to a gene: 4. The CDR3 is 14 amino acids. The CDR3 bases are TGTGCCAGCAGCTTGGGAGCGGGAGACGACGAGCAGTACTTC. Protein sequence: CASSLGAGDDEQYF.

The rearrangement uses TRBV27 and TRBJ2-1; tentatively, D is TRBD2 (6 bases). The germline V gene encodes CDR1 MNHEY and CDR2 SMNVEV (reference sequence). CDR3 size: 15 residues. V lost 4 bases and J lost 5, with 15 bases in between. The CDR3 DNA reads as TGTGCCAGCAGTTCCTTTTCGGGACTCCACAATGAGCAGTTCTTC. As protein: CASSSFSGLHNEQFF.